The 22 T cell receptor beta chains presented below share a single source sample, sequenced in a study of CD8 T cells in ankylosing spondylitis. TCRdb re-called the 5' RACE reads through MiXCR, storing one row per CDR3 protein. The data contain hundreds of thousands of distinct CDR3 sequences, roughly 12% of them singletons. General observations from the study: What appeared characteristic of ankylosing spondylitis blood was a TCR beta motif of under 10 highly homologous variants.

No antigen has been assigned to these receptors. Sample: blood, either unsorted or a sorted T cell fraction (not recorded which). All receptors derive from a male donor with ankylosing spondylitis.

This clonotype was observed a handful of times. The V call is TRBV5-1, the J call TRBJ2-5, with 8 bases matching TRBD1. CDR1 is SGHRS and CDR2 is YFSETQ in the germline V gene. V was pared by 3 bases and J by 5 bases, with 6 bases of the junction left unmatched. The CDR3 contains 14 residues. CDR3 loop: CASSSTGARETQYF. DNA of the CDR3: TGCGCCAGCAGCTCGACAGGGGCCCGGGAGACCCAGTACTTC.

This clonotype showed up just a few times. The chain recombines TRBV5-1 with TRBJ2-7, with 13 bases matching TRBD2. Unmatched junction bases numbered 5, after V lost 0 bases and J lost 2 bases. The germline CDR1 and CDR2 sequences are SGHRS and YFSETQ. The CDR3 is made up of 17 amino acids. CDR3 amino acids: CASSLGTSGSIPYEQYF. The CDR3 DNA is TGCGCCAGCAGCTTGGGGACTAGCGGGAGTATCCCCTACGAGCAGTACTTC.

DNA of the CDR3: TGTGCCAGCAGTTTAGCGTACAGGGCCAATCAGCCCCAGCATTTT. Protein sequence: CASSLAYRANQPQHF. The chain has TRBV12-3 or TRBV12-4 and TRBJ1-5, with D tentatively TRBD1 (6 bases). This CDR3 has 15 residues. Trimming cost V 0 bases and J 3 bases, with 9 bases left between them.

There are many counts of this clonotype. CDR3 coding DNA: TGCGCCAGCAGCTTGCAGGGGATAGGCAATCAGCCCCAGCATTTT. Protein: CASSLQGIGNQPQHF. This sequence joins TRBV5-1 and TRBJ1-5; tentative D call: TRBD1 (6 bases). The germline CDR1 and CDR2 sequences are SGHRS and YFSETQ. V was cut by 1 base and J by 2 bases, with 10 bases left in between. The CDR3 is 15 amino acids.

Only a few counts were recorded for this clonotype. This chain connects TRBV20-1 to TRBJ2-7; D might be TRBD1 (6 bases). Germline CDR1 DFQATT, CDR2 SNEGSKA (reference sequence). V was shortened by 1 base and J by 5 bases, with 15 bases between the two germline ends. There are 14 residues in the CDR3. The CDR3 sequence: CSARVGRGMDEQYF. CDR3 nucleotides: TGCAGTGCTAGAGTAGGCAGGGGAATGGACGAGCAGTACTTC.

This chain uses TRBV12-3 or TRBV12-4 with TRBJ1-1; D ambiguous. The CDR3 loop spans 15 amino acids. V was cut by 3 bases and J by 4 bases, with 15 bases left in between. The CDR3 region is CASSFGRRWVTEAFF. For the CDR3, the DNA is TGTGCCAGCAGTTTTGGCAGGAGGTGGGTCACTGAAGCTTTCTTT.

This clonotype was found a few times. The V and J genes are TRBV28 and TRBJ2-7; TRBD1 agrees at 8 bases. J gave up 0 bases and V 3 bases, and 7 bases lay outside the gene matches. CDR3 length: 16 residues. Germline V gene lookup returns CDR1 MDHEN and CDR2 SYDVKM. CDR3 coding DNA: TGTGCCAGCAGTTTCACCCACAGGGGGGACTCCTACGAGCAGTACTTC. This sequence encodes CASSFTHRGDSYEQYF.

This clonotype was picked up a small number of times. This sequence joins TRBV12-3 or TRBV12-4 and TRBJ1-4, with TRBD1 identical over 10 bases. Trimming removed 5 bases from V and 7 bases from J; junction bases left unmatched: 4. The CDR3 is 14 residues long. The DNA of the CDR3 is TGTGCCAGCAGTCCGACAGGGGGCCTTGAAAAACTGTTTTTT. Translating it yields CASSPTGGLEKLFF.

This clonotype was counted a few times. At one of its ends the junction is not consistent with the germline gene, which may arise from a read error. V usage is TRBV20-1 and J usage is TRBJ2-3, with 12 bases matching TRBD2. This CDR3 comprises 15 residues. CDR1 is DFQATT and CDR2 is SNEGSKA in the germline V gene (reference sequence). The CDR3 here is CCASVGLAGTDTQYF. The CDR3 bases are TGCTGTGCTAGCGTCGGACTAGCGGGAACAGATACGCAGTATTTT.

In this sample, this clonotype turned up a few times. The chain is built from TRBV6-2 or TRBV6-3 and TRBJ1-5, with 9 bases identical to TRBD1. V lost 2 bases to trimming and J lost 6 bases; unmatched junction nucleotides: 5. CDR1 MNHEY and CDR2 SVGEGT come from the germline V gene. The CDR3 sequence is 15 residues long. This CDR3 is CASSYLGQGTQPQHF. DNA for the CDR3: TGTGCCAGCAGTTACCTCGGACAGGGGACTCAGCCCCAGCATTTT.

Written as DNA, the CDR3 is TGCAGTGCTAGAGGGATCCAAGAGACCCAGTACTTC. As protein: CSARGIQETQYF. The chain joins TRBV20-1 to TRBJ2-5, with D unresolved. Germline CDR1 and CDR2: DFQATT and SNEGSKA (reference sequence). This CDR3 has 12 residues. Deletions cut 1 base from V and 1 base from J, with 4 bases between.

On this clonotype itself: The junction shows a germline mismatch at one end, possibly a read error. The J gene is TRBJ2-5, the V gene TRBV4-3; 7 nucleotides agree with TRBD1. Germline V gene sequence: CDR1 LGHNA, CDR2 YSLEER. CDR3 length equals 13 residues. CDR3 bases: TGTGCCAGCAGCCAGGACAGGCGAGAGACCCAGTACTTC. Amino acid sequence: CASSQDRRETQYF.

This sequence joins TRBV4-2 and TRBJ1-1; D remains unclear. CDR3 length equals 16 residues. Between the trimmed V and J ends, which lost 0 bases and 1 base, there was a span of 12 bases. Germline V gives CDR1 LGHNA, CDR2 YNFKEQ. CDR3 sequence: CASSQDEGQTNTEAFF. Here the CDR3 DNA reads TGTGCCAGCAGCCAAGATGAGGGTCAAACGAACACTGAAGCTTTCTTT.

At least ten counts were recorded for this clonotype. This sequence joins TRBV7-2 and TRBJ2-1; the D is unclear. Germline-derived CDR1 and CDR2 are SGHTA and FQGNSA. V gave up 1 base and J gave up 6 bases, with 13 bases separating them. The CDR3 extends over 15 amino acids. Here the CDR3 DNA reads TGTGCCAGCAGCTTAGTAGGGATGGTTGGCAATGAGCAGTTCTTC. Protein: CASSLVGMVGNEQFF.

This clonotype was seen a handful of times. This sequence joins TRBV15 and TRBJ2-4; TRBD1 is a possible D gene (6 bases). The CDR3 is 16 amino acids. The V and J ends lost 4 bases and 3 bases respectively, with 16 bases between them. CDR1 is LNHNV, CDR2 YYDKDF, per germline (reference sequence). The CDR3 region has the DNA TGTGCCACCAGCACTTTACAGGGCTGGATCAAAAACATTCAGTACTTC. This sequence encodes CATSTLQGWIKNIQYF.

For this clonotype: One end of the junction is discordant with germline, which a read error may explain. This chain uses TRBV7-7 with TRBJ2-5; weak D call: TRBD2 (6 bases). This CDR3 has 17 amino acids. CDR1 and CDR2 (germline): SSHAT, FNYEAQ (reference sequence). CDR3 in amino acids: CASSLRGLAQYQETQYF. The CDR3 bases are TGTGCTAGCAGCTTACGGGGACTTGCGCAGTACCAAGAGACCCAGTACTTC.

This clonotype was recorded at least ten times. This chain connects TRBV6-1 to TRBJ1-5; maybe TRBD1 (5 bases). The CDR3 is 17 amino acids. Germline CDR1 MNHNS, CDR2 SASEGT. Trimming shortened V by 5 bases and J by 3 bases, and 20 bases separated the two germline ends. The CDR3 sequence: CASSTGRGFVFNQPQHF. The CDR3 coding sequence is TGTGCCAGCAGTACGGGGCGGGGATTTGTCTTCAATCAGCCCCAGCATTTT.

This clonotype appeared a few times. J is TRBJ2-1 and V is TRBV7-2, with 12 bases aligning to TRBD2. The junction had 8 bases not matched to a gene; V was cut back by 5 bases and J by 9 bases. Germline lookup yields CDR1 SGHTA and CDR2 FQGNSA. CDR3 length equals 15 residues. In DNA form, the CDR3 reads TGTGCCAGCAGCAACCTAGCGGGAGGGACGGGTGAGCAGTTCTTC. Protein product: CASSNLAGGTGEQFF.

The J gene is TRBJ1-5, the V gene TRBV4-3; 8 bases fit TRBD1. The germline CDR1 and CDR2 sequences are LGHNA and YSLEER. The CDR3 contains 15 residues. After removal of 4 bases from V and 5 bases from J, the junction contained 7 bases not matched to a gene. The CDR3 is CASSPAHRGDQPQHF. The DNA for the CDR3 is TGCGCCAGCAGCCCAGCCCACAGGGGGGATCAGCCCCAGCATTTT.

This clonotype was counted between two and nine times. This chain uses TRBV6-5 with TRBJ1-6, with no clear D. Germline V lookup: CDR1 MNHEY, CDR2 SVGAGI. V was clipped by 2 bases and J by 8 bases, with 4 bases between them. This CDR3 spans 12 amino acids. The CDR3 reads CASSYVDSPLHF. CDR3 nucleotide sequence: TGTGCCAGCAGTTACGTGGATTCACCCCTCCACTTT.

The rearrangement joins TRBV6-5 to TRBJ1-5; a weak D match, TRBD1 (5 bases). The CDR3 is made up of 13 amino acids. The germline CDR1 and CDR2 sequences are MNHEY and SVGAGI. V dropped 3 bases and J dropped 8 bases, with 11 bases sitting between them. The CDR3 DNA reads TGTGCCAGCAGTTATTTGGGAGGGGAGCCCCAGCATTTT. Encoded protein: CASSYLGGEPQHF.

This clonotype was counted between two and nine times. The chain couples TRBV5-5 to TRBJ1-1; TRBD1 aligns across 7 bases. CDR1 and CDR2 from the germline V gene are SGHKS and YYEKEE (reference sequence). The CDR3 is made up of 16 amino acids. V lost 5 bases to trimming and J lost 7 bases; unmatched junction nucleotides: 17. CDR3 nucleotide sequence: TGTGCCAGCAGACTTTCTTTGACCCGACAGGGAAGTGAAGCTTTCTTT. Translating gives CASRLSLTRQGSEAFF.